One sample yielded the 13 T cell receptor beta chains listed below, sequenced in a study of blood T cell repertoires in COVID-19. TCRdb keeps only in-frame clones here, not all; method: immunoSEQ multiplex PCR. This table has under 300,000 clones, over 70% appearing once. Sequencing was performed on peripheral blood. Every receptor here comes from a woman at least 80 years old with acute or convalescent COVID-19.

The gene calls are TRBV1 and TRBJ2-1; TRBD2 is the table's D call, not checked against the DNA. TRBV1 is reported as a pseudogene. The CDR3 is 18 amino acids. The CDR3 loop is CTSSQGLAGGPTYNEQFF. CDR3 bases: TGCACCAGCAGCCAAGGGCTAGCGGGGGGCCCTACCTACAATGAGCAGTTCTTC.

The chain joins TRBV2 to TRBJ2-3; D possibly corresponds to TRBD2 (6 bases). Trimming shortened V by 1 base and J by 5 bases, and 19 bases separated the two germline ends. Germline lookup yields CDR1 SNHLY and CDR2 FYNNEI. The CDR3 extends over 17 amino acids. CDR3 sequence (DNA): TGTGCCAGCAGTGAAGAAATCCTGTGGCGGGAACGAGATACGCAGTATTTT. This encodes CASSEEILWRERDTQYF.

V is TRBV28 and J is TRBJ2-7, with 10 bases that match TRBD2. CDR1 is MDHEN and CDR2 is SYDVKM in the germline V gene. The CDR3 sequence is 14 residues long. Losses at the gene ends were 7 bases for V and 2 bases for J; bases not matched to a gene: 5. The CDR3 DNA sequence: TGTGCCAGCATGGTTAGCGGGGGGACCTACGAGCAGTACTTC. It codes for CASMVSGGTYEQYF.

The genes are TRBV6-5 and TRBJ1-1, with D possibly being TRBD1 (6 bases). V shed 6 bases and J shed 3 bases, with 14 bases lying between them. The germline gives CDR1 MNHEY, CDR2 SVGAGI. The CDR3 consists of 14 residues. CDR3 in DNA: TGTGCCAGCAGCCGACAGGCGCCGGACACTGAAGCTTTCTTT. Its translation is CASSRQAPDTEAFF.

The chain joins TRBV2 to TRBJ1-2; 11 positions match TRBD1. Germline V lookup: CDR1 SNHLY, CDR2 FYNNEI. This CDR3 contains 14 residues. With V trimmed by 6 bases and J by 5 bases, 5 bases remained unmatched. CDR3 DNA sequence: TGTGCCAGCAGAGGGACAGGGGGTCGTTATGGCTACACCTTC. It codes for CASRGTGGRYGYTF. The full variable domain, with the rest looked up from reference TRBV2 and TRBJ1-2, is EPEVTQTPSHQVTQMGQEVILRCVPISNHLYFYWYRQILGQKVEFLVSFYNNEISEKSEIFDDQFSVERPDGSNFTLKIRSTKLEDSAMYFCASRGTGGRYGYTFGSGTRLTVV.

The chain employs TRBV2 and TRBJ2-5; 8 nucleotides agree with TRBD2. The CDR3 sequence is 14 residues long. CDR1 is SNHLY and CDR2 is FYNNEI in the germline V gene. Trimming removed 4 bases from V and 3 bases from J; junction bases left unmatched: 4. The CDR3 loop is CASSVGSGEETQYF. The CDR3 DNA reads TGTGCCAGCAGTGTAGGTAGCGGGGAAGAGACCCAGTACTTC.

The chain joins TRBV21-1 to TRBJ1-5; the D call of TRBD1 is as the table states it, not checked on the DNA. TRBV21-1 is an annotated pseudogene. The CDR3 spans 13 residues. CDR3 amino acids: CASRSRGNQPQHF. The DNA for the CDR3 is TGTGCCAGCAGGTCCAGGGGCAATCAGCCCCAGCATTTT.

V gene TRBV6-2 or TRBV6-3 combines with J gene TRBJ1-1; possibly TRBD1 for D (6 bases). This CDR3 region has 15 residues. V was clipped by 6 bases and J by 4 bases, with 18 bases between them. CDR1 and CDR2 (germline): MNHEY, SVGEGT. The CDR3 is CASSDQGHRGTEAFF. The CDR3 coding sequence is TGTGCCAGCAGCGACCAGGGACATAGGGGCACTGAAGCTTTCTTT.

The chain links TRBV6-5 to TRBJ2-1, with D perhaps TRBD2 (5 bases). Trimming removed 9 bases at V and 2 bases at J, with 17 bases between. CDR1 is MNHEY, CDR2 SVGAGI, per germline. CDR3 size: 15 residues. CDR3 in amino acids: CASAPYRGTYNEQFF. DNA for the CDR3: TGTGCCAGTGCTCCTTACCGGGGAACCTACAATGAGCAGTTCTTC.

This clone was detected only a few times. V is TRBV9 and J is TRBJ1-1; maybe TRBD1 (5 bases). The CDR3 has 14 amino acids. The germline V gene has CDR1 SGDLS and CDR2 YYNGEE. Trimming left V 0 bases short and J 7 bases short, with 13 bases between. As DNA, the CDR3 is TGTGCCAGCAGCGTAGTTAGCGGGGCCGGTGAAGCTTTCTTT. Protein sequence: CASSVVSGAGEAFF.

V is TRBV7-2 and J is TRBJ2-2, with 8 bases aligning to TRBD1. CDR3 length: 15 amino acids. Germline loops: CDR1 SGHTA, CDR2 FQGNSA. With V trimmed by 5 bases and J by 3 bases, 5 bases remained unmatched. CDR3 DNA sequence: TGTGCCAGCAGCCCGGACAGGGAATACACCGGGGAGCTGTTTTTT. Protein product: CASSPDREYTGELFF. The entire variable domain, with the rest obtained from reference TRBV7-2 and TRBJ2-2, is as follows: GAGVSQSPSNKVTEKGKDVELRCDPISGHTALYWYRQSLGQGLEFLIYFQGNSAPDKSGLPSDRFSAERTGGSVSTLTIQRTQQEDSAVYLCASSPDREYTGELFFGEGSRLTVL.

The chain recombines TRBV6-6 with TRBJ1-5; 7 nucleotides agree with TRBD1. The CDR3 covers 17 residues. The germline V gene encodes CDR1 MNHNY and CDR2 SVGAGI (reference sequence). V gave up 5 bases and J gave up 0 bases; unmatched junction bases: 10. CDR3 in DNA: TGTGCCAGCAGTCTCACAGGGGCGACCCATAGCAATCAGCCCCAGCATTTT. It encodes CASSLTGATHSNQPQHF.

This rearrangement joins TRBV28 to TRBJ2-4, with D possibly matching TRBD2 (5 bases). The ends were cut back, 5 bases at V and 0 bases at J, with 17 bases in the middle. CDR3 size: 17 residues. Germline V gene sequence: CDR1 MDHEN, CDR2 SYDVKM. CDR3 sequence: CASSPHGLLIAKNIQYF. The CDR3 DNA sequence: TGTGCCAGCAGTCCACACGGACTGCTTATAGCCAAAAACATTCAGTACTTC.